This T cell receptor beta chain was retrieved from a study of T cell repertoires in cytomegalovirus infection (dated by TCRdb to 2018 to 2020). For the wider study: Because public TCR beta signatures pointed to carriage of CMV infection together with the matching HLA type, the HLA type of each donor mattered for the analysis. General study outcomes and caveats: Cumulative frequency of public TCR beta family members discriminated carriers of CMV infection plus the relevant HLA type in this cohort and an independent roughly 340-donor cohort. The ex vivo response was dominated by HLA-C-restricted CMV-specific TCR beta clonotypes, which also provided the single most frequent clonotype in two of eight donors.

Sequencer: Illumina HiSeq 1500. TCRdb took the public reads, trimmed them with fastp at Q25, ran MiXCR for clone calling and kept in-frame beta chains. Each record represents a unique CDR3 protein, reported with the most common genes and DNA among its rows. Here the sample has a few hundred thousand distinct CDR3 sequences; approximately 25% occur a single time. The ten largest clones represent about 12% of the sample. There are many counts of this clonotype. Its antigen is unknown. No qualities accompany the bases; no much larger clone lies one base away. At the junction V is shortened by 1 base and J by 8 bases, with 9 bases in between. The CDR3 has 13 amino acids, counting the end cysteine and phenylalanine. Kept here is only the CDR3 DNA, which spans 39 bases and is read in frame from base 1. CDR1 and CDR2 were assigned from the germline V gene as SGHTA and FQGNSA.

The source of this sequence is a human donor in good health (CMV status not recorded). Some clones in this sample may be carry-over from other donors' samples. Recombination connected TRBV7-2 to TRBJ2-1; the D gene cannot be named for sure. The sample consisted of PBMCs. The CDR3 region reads CASSLEVGYEQFF. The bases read TGTGCCAGCAGCTTAGAAGTTGGCTATGAGCAGTTCTTC.